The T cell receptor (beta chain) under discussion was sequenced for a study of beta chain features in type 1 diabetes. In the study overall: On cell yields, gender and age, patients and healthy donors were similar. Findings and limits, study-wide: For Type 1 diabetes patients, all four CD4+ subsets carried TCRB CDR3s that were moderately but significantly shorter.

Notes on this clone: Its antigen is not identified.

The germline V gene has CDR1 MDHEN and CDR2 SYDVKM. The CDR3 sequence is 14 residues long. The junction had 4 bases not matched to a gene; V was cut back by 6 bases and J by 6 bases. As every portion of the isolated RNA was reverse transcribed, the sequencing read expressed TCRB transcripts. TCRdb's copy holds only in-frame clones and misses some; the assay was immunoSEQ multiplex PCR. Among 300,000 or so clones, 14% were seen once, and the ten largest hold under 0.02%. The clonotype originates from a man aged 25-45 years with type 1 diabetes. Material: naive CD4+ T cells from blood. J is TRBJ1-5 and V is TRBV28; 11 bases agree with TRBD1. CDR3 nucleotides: TGTGCCAGCAGGAGGGACAGGGGGGGTCAGCCCCAGCATTTT. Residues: CASRRDRGGQPQHF.